This T cell receptor (beta chain) was captured in a study of T cell changes during pregnancy in multiple sclerosis. Some clones are missing from TCRdb's copy, which holds only in-frame ones; the method was immunoSEQ multiplex PCR. This sample has about 68,000 clones; 75% to 95% occur once, and the top ten carry about 2%. This receptor was obtained from a female donor with multiple sclerosis, enrolled in a pregnancy study. Sequenced here: peripheral blood, sampled in the first trimester of pregnancy.

The DNA for the CDR3 is TGCGCCAGCAGAGAGACAGGGAACACAGATACGCAGTATTTT. Amino acids: CASRETGNTDTQYF. The rearrangement links TRBV5-1 to TRBJ2-3; TRBD1 aligns across 7 bases. Germline V lookup: CDR1 SGHRS, CDR2 YFSETQ. The CDR3 sequence is 14 residues long. The ends lost 5 bases at V and 2 bases at J; junction bases unmatched: 5.